This T cell receptor (beta chain) was observed in a study of blood T cells in healthy people across ages. A second PCR, run for roughly 7 to 12 cycles, used a sample-barcoded 5' primer plus a J-beta primer mix. TCRdb reprocessed the 5' RACE reads with MiXCR, giving one entry per CDR3 protein. Among some 1.4 million distinct CDR3 sequences listed, about 40% were seen once. Trimming shortened V by 2 bases and J by 6 bases, and 10 bases separated the two germline ends. This CDR3 comprises 13 residues. From germline, CDR1 is MGHRA and CDR2 YSYEKL. This chain joins TRBV4-1 and TRBJ1-1; D remains unclear. Sequenced input: blood. The origin of this receptor is a woman between 18 and 29 years old in good health. The CDR3 loop reads CASSQQDLAEAFF. The CDR3 DNA reads as TGCGCCAGCAGCCAACAGGACTTAGCTGAAGCTTTCTTT.